This TCR beta chain was sequenced in a study of Tregs in tolerant kidney transplant recipients. Libraries were prepared by immunoSEQ multiplex PCR; TCRdb keeps only in-frame clonotypes and omits some of them. The sample yields some 110,000 clones, around 94% seen once. The CDR3 is 13 amino acids. Germline V gene sequence: CDR1 SNHLY, CDR2 FYNNEI. The V end lost 5 bases, the J end lost 2 bases, and 9 bases lay between the germline ends. The source material was CD4+ T cells from blood. The J gene is TRBJ1-2, the V gene TRBV2; D remains ambiguous. This receptor was taken from a human donor in good health. The CDR3 nucleotides are TGTGCCAGCAGTCTACGGGAGAACTATGGCTACACCTTC. It codes for CASSLRENYGYTF.